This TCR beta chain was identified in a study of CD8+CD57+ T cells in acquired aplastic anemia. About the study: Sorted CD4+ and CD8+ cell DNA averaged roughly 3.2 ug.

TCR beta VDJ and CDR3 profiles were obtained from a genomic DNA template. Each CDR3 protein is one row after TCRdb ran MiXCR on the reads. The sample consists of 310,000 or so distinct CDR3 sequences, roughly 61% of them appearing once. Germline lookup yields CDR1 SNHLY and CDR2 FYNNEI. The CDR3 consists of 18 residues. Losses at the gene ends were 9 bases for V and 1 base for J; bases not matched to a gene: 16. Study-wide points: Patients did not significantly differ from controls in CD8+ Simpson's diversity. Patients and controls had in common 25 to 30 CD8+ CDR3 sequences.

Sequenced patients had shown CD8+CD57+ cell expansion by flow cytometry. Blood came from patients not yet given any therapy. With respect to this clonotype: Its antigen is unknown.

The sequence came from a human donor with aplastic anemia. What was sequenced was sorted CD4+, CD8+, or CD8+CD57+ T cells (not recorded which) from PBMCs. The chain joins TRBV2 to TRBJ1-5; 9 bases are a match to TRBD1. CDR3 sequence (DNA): TGTGCCAGTAAGTGGTCCGGACAGGGGAGATCCAGCAATCAGCCCCAGCATTTT. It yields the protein CASKWSGQGRSSNQPQHF.